Following are 22 T cell receptor beta chains from one sample sequenced in a study of blood T cell repertoires in COVID-19. Only in-frame clones appear in the TCRdb table, and some are missing; sequencing was by immunoSEQ multiplex PCR. The sample lists about 210,000 clones; around 80% were seen once. The sample consisted of peripheral blood. The source is a woman aged 40 to 49 with acute or convalescent COVID-19.

The V call is TRBV13, the J call TRBJ2-1; a weak D match, TRBD1 (6 bases). Germline V gene data show CDR1 as PRHDT and CDR2 as FYEKMQ (reference sequence). The CDR3 is 15 amino acids. V was shortened by 0 bases and J by 11 bases, with 17 bases between the two germline ends. The CDR3 reads CASSLGQGTIKKQFF. The CDR3 bases are TGTGCCAGCAGCTTAGGACAGGGTACAATCAAGAAGCAGTTCTTC.

The V and J genes are TRBV24-1 and TRBJ2-1; 9 bases match TRBD1. There are 12 residues in the CDR3. CDR1 is KGHDR and CDR2 is SFDVKD in the germline V gene. Trimming took 12 bases from V and 5 from J; bases not matched to a gene: 4. The CDR3 DNA reads as TGTGCCGCCGGGACAGGGAACAATGAGCAGTTCTTC. Its translation is CAAGTGNNEQFF.

At least ten counts were recorded for this clone. V and J are TRBV14 and TRBJ2-7; 10 nucleotides line up with TRBD1. V shed 8 bases and J 1 base; nucleotides not matched to a gene: 8. The CDR3 sequence is 15 residues long. The germline V gene has CDR1 SGHDN and CDR2 FVKESK. The CDR3 coding sequence is TGTGCCAGCCGGCCGACAGGGGGCGGTTCCTACGAGCAGTACTTC. Its translation: CASRPTGGGSYEQYF.

The chain recombines TRBV6-4 with TRBJ1-5; 11 nucleotides match TRBD1. Germline-derived CDR1 and CDR2 are MRHNA and SNTAGT. Trimming took 3 bases from V and 4 from J; bases not matched to a gene: 5. CDR3 length: 16 amino acids. CDR3 DNA sequence: TGTGCCAGCAGTGAAGGGACAGGGGGACAGAATCAGCCCCAGCATTTT. Its translation: CASSEGTGGQNQPQHF.

This chain connects TRBV4-1 to TRBJ2-1, with 12 bases fitting TRBD2. The CDR3 spans 16 residues. V trimming: 4 bases; J trimming: 2 bases; junction bases outside the gene matches: 3. Germline-derived CDR1 and CDR2 are MGHRA and YSYEKL. Here the CDR3 DNA reads TGCGCCAGCAGCCTTACTAGCGGGGGGCCCTACAATGAGCAGTTCTTC. Protein sequence: CASSLTSGGPYNEQFF.

In this sample, this clone turned up many times. The chain carries TRBV18 and TRBJ1-2; 7 bases agree with TRBD1. The CDR3 is 13 amino acids. With V trimmed by 3 bases and J by 8 bases, 6 bases remained unmatched. The germline V gene has CDR1 KGHSH and CDR2 LQKENI. In nucleotides, the CDR3 is TGTGCCAGCTCACCCGGGGACAGACAAGGCTACACCTTC. Residues: CASSPGDRQGYTF.

This clone was observed a few times. The CDR3 nucleotides are TGTGCCAGCAGTTACTCTGGGACTATCGGGGAGCTGTTTTTT. Amino acid sequence: CASSYSGTIGELFF. V gene TRBV6-5 combines with J gene TRBJ2-2, with 7 bases lining up with TRBD2. V was clipped by 0 bases and J by 7 bases; unmatched bases: 2. This CDR3 is built from 14 residues. CDR1 is MNHEY and CDR2 is SVGAGI in the germline V gene.

The rearrangement links TRBV24-1 to TRBJ2-7; perhaps TRBD2 as D (6 bases). The CDR3 loop spans 15 amino acids. Germline V gene data show CDR1 as KGHDR and CDR2 as SFDVKD. Trimming removed 10 bases at V and 0 bases at J, with 18 bases between. The CDR3 DNA sequence: TGTGCCACGTCTACCGGACTAACCTCCTCCTACGAGCAGTACTTC. This sequence encodes CATSTGLTSSYEQYF.

This sequence joins TRBV6-5 and TRBJ2-7; TRBD1 aligns across 9 bases. This CDR3 has 15 residues. Losses at the gene ends were 4 bases for V and 3 bases for J; bases not matched to a gene: 7. CDR1 MNHEY and CDR2 SVGAGI come from the germline V gene. The CDR3 DNA reads as TGTGCCAGCAGTTTCGGGACAGGGTCATACTACGAGCAGTACTTC. Translated, it gives CASSFGTGSYYEQYF.

The chain combines TRBV21-1 with TRBJ2-7; TRBD1 is the table's D call, not checked against the DNA. TRBV21-1 is an annotated pseudogene. The CDR3 sequence is 15 residues long. CDR3 amino acids: CASSKRGQGSYEQYF. The CDR3 DNA follows: TGTGCCAGCAGCAAGAGGGGACAGGGCTCCTACGAGCAGTACTTC.

V and J are TRBV7-2 and TRBJ2-5; TRBD2 agrees at 9 bases. Per germline, CDR1 SGHTA and CDR2 FQGNSA. Trimming at V came to 5 bases and at J to 5 bases, leaving 6 bases not matched to a gene. The CDR3 has 14 residues. CDR3 nucleotides: TGTGCCAGCAGCCAGAACGCGGGAGGGGAGACCCAGTACTTC. Translating it yields CASSQNAGGETQYF.

In its sample, this clone was seen once. The rearrangement uses TRBV6-2 or TRBV6-3 and TRBJ1-5, with TRBD1 matching 8 bases. From germline, CDR1 is MNHEY and CDR2 SVGEGT. V was pared by 6 bases and J by 4 bases, with 14 bases of the junction left unmatched. This CDR3 has 17 amino acids. As DNA, the CDR3 is TGTGCCAGCAGCTTCACCCCGGGGACAGGTGGAAATCAGCCCCAGCATTTT. Encoded protein: CASSFTPGTGGNQPQHF.

The chain combines TRBV5-4 with TRBJ2-1, with 10 bases lining up with TRBD1. The junction had 5 bases not matched to a gene; V was cut back by 0 bases and J by 8 bases. CDR3 size: 15 residues. Germline assignment: CDR1 SGHNT and CDR2 YYREEE (reference sequence). The CDR3 nucleotides read TGTGCCAGCAGCTTGGGGGGGACAGGGGACTATGAGCAGTTCTTC. It encodes CASSLGGTGDYEQFF.

V gene TRBV7-3 combines with J gene TRBJ2-3; TRBD2 might be the D (6 bases). The CDR3 has 14 residues. V shed 2 bases and J shed 6 bases, with 12 bases lying between them. The germline gives CDR1 SGHTA, CDR2 FQGTGA. The CDR3 DNA sequence: TGTGCCAGCAGCTTAGGGGCGGGGTCGGATACGCAGTATTTT. It specifies CASSLGAGSDTQYF.

The rearrangement links TRBV19 to TRBJ1-5; 9 bases are a match to TRBD1. The length of the CDR3 is 16 residues. Trimming took 1 base from V and 3 from J; bases not matched to a gene: 4. Looked up from germline, CDR1 is LNHDA and CDR2 is SQIVND (reference sequence). CDR3 DNA: TGTGCCAGTAGTATAGTGGTACAGGGGGCCAATCAGCCCCAGCATTTT. Amino acid sequence: CASSIVVQGANQPQHF.

The V gene is TRBV6-2 or TRBV6-3, the J gene TRBJ2-5; 7 bases agree with TRBD2. V dropped 0 bases and J dropped 1; count of bases not matched to a gene: 14. The CDR3 runs to 19 residues. CDR1 is MNHEY and CDR2 is SVGEGT in the germline V gene. CDR3 sequence: CASSYSIVPGTTVQETQYF. CDR3 DNA sequence: TGTGCCAGCAGTTACTCGATTGTTCCGGGGACTACGGTCCAAGAGACCCAGTACTTC.

This chain connects TRBV29-1 to TRBJ2-1; maybe TRBD2 (6 bases). This CDR3 is built from 10 residues. Germline CDR1 SQVTM, CDR2 ANQGSEA. Trimming cost V 4 bases and J 9 bases, with 7 bases left between them. CDR3 loop: CSVVGGEQFF. In DNA form, the CDR3 reads TGCAGCGTTGTGGGAGGTGAGCAGTTCTTC.

This sequence joins TRBV6-5 and TRBJ1-1; 7 nucleotides align to TRBD1. Germline loops: CDR1 MNHEY, CDR2 SVGAGI. This CDR3 spans 13 amino acids. J was trimmed by 7 bases and V by 6 bases; bases with no gene match: 8. CDR3 loop: CASRGQDLSEAFF. The CDR3 DNA is TGTGCCAGCAGAGGACAGGATTTGAGTGAAGCTTTCTTT.

The chain combines TRBV3-1 (or the pseudogene TRBV3-2) with TRBJ2-2; 9 bases align to TRBD2. This CDR3 has 15 residues. V was pared by 4 bases and J by 6 bases, with 6 bases of the junction left unmatched. Germline loops: CDR1 LGHDT, CDR2 YNNKEL (reference sequence). The CDR3 region is CASSLAGVPPGELFF. CDR3 bases: TGTGCCAGCAGCCTAGCGGGAGTCCCCCCCGGGGAGCTGTTTTTT.

The CDR3 spells CASSDNTQNYGYTF. Written as DNA, the CDR3 is TGTGCCAGCAGTGACAATACACAAAACTATGGCTACACCTTC. The chain has TRBV25-1 and TRBJ1-2; no clear D. V lost 3 bases and J 2 bases, leaving 10 bases between the germline ends. The germline V gene encodes CDR1 MGHDK and CDR2 SYGVNS. The CDR3 is 14 residues long.

This rearrangement joins TRBV7-7 to TRBJ2-1; 15 bases are shared with TRBD2. The ends lost 3 bases at V and 7 bases at J; junction bases unmatched: 4. Germline CDR1 reads SSHAT; CDR2 reads FNYEAQ (reference sequence). This CDR3 comprises 16 residues. CDR3 in DNA: TGTGCCAGCAGCTTGAGGACTAGCGGGGGGGCGAATGAGCAGTTCTTC. Residues: CASSLRTSGGANEQFF.

Comments on this clone: This CDR3 is also generated by other DNA sequences in the sample. The chain carries TRBV27 and TRBJ1-2; maybe TRBD1 (5 bases). CDR1 is MNHEY and CDR2 is SMNVEV in the germline V gene (reference sequence). The CDR3 extends over 12 amino acids. V was cut by 6 bases and J by 5 bases, with 10 bases left in between. Written as DNA, the CDR3 is TGTGCCAGCAGACACCGGGGGTATGGCTACACCTTC. Its protein product is CASRHRGYGYTF.